A selection of T cell receptor beta chains follows, all from one sample in a study of blood T cell repertoires in COVID-19. Measured with immunoSEQ multiplex PCR; TCRdb has only the in-frame clones, and not every one. The sample contains approximately 65,000 clones, 90% of which appear only once. The specimen sequenced was peripheral blood. These receptors were collected from a woman aged 18-29 years with acute or convalescent COVID-19. Each CDR3 is given with its conserved first and last residue.

>TRBV24-1|TRBJ2-3
CATSAGMGRQYF
>TRBV29-1|TRBJ2-5
CSATGTSGRTQETQYF
>TRBV5-1|TRBJ2-5
CASSRWTSGETQYF
>TRBV19|TRBJ1-6
CASSLSGQSYNSPLHF
>TRBV6-6|TRBJ1-1
CASSYVGQLNTEAFF
>TRBV11-2|TRBJ2-7
CASSSLSGDYEQYF
>TRBV7-2|TRBJ2-5
CASSLVYRGAQETQYF
>TRBV2|TRBJ2-3
CASRPTSVRGTDTQYF
>TRBV4-1|TRBJ1-1
CASSQDPVAATAFF
>TRBV5-4|TRBJ1-1
CASSLEGRGGNTEAFF
>TRBV11-2|TRBJ2-1
CASSLPVEGSRNEQFF
>TRBV5-4|TRBJ2-7
CASSLDRTGPYEQYF
>TRBV29-1|TRBJ2-3
CSVVGTGRSTDTQYF
>TRBV5-5|TRBJ1-4
CASSEAGTGKGPGEKLFF
>TRBV27|TRBJ1-4
CASSVRVRGASPEKLFF
>TRBV7-8|TRBJ1-1
CASSSRGRDNTEAFF
>TRBV7-2|TRBJ2-1
CASSFRQSGSYNEQFF
>TRBV7-9|TRBJ1-4
CASSLDRFEKLFF
>TRBV27|TRBJ2-3
CASSFIGATDTQYF
>TRBV5-1|TRBJ2-1
CASSPSLGLGDNEQFF
>TRBV6-5|TRBJ2-3
CASSSRLAGDRDTQYF
>TRBV19|TRBJ1-4
CASSPQGQTFDEKLFF
>TRBV19|TRBJ1-5
CASSIYSSPAQPQHF
>TRBV28|TRBJ1-1
CASKLGRGEAFF
>TRBV18|TRBJ2-1
CASSPPNRLAGENEQFF
>TRBV18|TRBJ2-3
CASSPPVRLAGDPTDTQYF
>TRBV19|TRBJ2-7
CASSISPVPTFEQYF
>TRBV2|TRBJ1-4
CASSEAQGEKLFF
>TRBV9|TRBJ1-1
CASSKTVNTEAFF
>TRBV9|TRBJ1-5
CASSPEGSRGGNQPQHF
>TRBV10-3|TRBJ1-1
CAISEQGARTEAFF
>TRBV6-5|TRBJ1-1
CASRHSGTEAFF
>TRBV2|TRBJ2-3
CAIQERGANTDTQYF
>TRBV14|TRBJ1-2
CASSPVRSYGYTF
>TRBV28|TRBJ1-5
CASSLLLSQGNQPQHF
>TRBV28|TRBJ2-3
CASSGARGSTDTQYF
>TRBV6-5|TRBJ1-5
CASKTGGFQPQHF
>TRBV10-1|TRBJ1-1
CASSNAKLDSLNTEAFF
>TRBV4-3|TRBJ2-3
CASSQFIAGHTQYF
>TRBV29-1|TRBJ1-1
CSVRTGVMNTEAFF
>TRBV19|TRBJ1-4
CASRKTRSANEKLFF
>TRBV28|TRBJ2-1
CASSLSDRGRNNEQFF
>TRBV5-1|TRBJ2-1
CASSLGDLRRANEQFF
>TRBV25-1|TRBJ2-7
CASRTVYEQYF
>TRBV19|TRBJ2-1
CASSIRSSGRANEQFF
>TRBV28|TRBJ1-6
CASSYPPTSNNSPLHF
>TRBV7-9|TRBJ2-1
CASSPSGVAYNEQFF
>TRBV4-2|TRBJ2-3
CASSQDRTTSTDTQYF
>TRBV6-5|TRBJ1-2
CASNPLTGANYGYTF
>TRBV14|TRBJ2-5
CASSQDRAETQYF